Sequencing of this T cell receptor beta chain was carried out in a study of blood T cell repertoires in COVID-19. The CDR3 contains 15 residues. J lost 2 bases, V lost 4 bases, and 4 bases had no gene match. Germline assignment: CDR1 SEHNR and CDR2 FQNEAQ (reference sequence). Per the study methods: Reference gene primers were amplified, and this amplification served to estimate nucleated cell counts. TCRdb's table, derived via immunoSEQ multiplex PCR, lists solely in-frame clones and lacks some. That table furnishes V, J and clone size, whereas the DNA furnished D and trimming. The sample includes approximately 230,000 clones, around 80% of them seen just once.

This TCR derives from a woman aged 40 to 55 with active or convalescent COVID-19. Sequences were obtained from peripheral blood. The chain is built from TRBV7-9 and TRBJ1-3; the match to TRBD1 covers 8 bases. Here the CDR3 DNA reads TGTGCCAGCAGCTCCGCAGGGGGCACTGGAAACACCATATATTTT. Encoded protein: CASSSAGGTGNTIYF.